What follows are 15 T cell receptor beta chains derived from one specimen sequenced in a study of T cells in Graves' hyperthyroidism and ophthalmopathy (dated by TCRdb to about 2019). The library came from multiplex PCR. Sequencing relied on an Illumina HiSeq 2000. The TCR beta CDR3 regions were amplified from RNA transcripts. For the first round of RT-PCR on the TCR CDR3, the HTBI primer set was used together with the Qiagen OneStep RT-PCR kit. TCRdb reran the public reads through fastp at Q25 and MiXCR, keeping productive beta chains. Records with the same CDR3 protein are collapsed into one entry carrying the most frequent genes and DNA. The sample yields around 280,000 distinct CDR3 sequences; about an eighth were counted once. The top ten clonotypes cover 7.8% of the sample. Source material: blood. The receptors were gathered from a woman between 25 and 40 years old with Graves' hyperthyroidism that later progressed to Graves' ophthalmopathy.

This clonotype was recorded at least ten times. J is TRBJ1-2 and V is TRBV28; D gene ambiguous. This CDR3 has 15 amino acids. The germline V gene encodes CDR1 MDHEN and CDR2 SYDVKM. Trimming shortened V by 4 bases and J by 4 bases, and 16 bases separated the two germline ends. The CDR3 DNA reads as TGTGCCAGCAGTTCGACCTTGGGATCCTTCTATGGCTACACCTTC. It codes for CASSSTLGSFYGYTF.

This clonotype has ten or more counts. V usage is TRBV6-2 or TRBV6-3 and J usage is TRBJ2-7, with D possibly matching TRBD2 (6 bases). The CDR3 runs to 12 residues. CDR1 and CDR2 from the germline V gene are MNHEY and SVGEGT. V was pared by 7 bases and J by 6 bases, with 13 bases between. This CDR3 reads CASNREVGEQYF. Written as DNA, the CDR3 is TGTGCCAGCAATAGGGAGGTCGGCGAGCAGTACTTC.

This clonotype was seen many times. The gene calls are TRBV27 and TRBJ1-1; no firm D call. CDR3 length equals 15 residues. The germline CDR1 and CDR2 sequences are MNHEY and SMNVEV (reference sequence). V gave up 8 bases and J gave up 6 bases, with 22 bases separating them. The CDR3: CASVSGPPSRAEAFF. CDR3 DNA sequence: TGTGCCAGCGTCTCGGGCCCACCCTCTCGGGCTGAAGCTTTCTTT.

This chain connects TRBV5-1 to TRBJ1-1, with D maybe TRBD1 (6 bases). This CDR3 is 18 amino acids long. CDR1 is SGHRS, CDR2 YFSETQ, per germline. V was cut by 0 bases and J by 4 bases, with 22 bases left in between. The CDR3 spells CASSLVSGRSRGGTEAFF. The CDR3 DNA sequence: TGCGCCAGCAGCTTGGTTTCGGGGCGGAGTAGGGGGGGCACTGAAGCTTTCTTT.

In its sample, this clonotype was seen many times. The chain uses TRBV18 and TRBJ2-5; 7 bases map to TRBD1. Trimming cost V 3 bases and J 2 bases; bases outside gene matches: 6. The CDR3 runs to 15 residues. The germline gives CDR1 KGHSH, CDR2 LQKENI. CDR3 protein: CASSPSPGQQETQYF. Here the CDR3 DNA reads TGTGCCAGCTCACCGTCACCGGGACAGCAAGAGACCCAGTACTTC. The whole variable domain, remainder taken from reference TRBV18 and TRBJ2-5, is NAGVMQNPRHLVRRRGQEARLRCSPMKGHSHVYWYRQLPEEGLKFMVYLQKENIIDESGMPKERFSAEFPKEGPSILRIQQVVRGDSAAYFCASSPSPGQQETQYFGPGTRLLVL.

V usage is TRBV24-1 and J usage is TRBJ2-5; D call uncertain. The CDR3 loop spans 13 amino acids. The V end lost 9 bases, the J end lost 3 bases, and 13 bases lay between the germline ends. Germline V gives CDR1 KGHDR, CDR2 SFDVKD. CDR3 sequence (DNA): TGTGCCACCGGTTCATCCCCCAAAGAGACCCAGTACTTC. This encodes CATGSSPKETQYF.

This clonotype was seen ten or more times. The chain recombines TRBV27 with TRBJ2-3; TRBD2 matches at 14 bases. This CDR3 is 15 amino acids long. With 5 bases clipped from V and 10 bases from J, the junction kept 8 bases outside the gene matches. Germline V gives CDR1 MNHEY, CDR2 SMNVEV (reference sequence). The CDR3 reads CASSPGTSGRSPQYF. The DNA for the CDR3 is TGTGCCAGCAGTCCGGGGACTAGCGGGAGATCCCCGCAGTATTTT.

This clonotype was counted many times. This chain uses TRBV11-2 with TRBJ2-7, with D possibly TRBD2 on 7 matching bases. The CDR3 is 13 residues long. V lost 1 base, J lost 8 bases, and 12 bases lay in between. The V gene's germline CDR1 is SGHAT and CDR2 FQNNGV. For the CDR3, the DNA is TGTGCCAGCAGCTTAGTTGCGGGGGCCAAGCAGTACTTC. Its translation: CASSLVAGAKQYF. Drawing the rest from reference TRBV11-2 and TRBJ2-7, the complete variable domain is EAGVAQSPRYKIIEKRQSVAFWCNPISGHATLYWYQQILGQGPKLLIQFQNNGVVDDSQLPKDRFSAERLKGVDSTLKIQPAKLEDSAVYLCASSLVAGAKQYFGPGTRLTVT.

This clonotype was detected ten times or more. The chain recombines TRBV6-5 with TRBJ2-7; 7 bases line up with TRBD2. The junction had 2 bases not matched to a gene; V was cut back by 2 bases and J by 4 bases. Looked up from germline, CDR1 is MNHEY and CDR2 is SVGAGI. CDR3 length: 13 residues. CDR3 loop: CASSYPGGYEQYF. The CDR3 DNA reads TGTGCCAGCAGTTACCCCGGGGGGTACGAGCAGTACTTC.

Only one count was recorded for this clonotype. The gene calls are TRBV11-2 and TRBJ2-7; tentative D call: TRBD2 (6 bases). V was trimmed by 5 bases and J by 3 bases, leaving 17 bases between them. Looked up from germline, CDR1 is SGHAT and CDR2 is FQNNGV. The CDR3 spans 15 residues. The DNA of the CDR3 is TGTGCCAGCAGCCCCCGGACTACTTTACTCTACGAGCAGTACTTC. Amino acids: CASSPRTTLLYEQYF.

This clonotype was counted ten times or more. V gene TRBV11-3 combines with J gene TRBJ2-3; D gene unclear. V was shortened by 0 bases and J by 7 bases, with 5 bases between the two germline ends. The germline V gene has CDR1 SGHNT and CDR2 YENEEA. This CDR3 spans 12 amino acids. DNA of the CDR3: TGTGCCAGCAGCTTAGATGAAAATACGCAGTATTTT. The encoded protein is CASSLDENTQYF.

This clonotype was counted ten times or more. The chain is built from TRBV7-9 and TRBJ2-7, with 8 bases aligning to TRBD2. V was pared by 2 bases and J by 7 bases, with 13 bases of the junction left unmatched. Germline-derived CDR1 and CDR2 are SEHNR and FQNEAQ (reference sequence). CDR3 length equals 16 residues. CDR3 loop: CASSLLFAGGVGEQYF. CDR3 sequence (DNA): TGTGCCAGCAGCTTATTGTTTGCGGGAGGAGTGGGAGAGCAGTACTTC.

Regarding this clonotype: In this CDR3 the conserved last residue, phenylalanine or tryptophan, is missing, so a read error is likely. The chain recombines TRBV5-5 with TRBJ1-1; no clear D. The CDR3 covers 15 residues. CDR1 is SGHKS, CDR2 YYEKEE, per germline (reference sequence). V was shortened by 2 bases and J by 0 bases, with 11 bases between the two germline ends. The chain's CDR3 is CASSFTVTMNTEAFI. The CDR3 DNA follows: TGTGCCAGCAGCTTTACGGTCACGATGAACACTGAAGCTTTCATT.

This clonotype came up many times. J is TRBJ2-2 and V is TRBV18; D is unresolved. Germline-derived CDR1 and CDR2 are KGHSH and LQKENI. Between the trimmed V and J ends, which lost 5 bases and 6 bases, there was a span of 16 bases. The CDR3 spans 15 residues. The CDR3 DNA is TGTGCCAGCTCATCACATCCTCTCGGGCCCGGGGAGCTGTTTTTT. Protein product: CASSSHPLGPGELFF.

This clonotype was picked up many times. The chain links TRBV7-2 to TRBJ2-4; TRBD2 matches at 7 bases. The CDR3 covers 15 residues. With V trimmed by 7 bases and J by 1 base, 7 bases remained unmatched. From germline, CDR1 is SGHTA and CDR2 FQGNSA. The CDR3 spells CASKSPGGAKNIQYF. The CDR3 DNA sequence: TGTGCCAGCAAGAGTCCCGGGGGGGCCAAAAACATTCAGTACTTC.